The present entry profiles one TCR beta chain with its context. Its target is not known. At one boundary the junction diverges from the germline segment, which might be a read error. The donors gave bone marrow, and they were healthy. Though probably carrying unrecorded immune exposures, donors were nominally healthy at sampling. Germline lookup yields CDR1 KGHSH and CDR2 LQKENI. The CDR3 covers 15 residues. 13 Jbeta primers and 60 Vbeta primers were used for the PCR. The assay was immunoSEQ multiplex PCR, and TCRdb's table has in-frame clones only and misses some. The table has 85,000 to 130,000 clones, 70% to 85% seen once. These data are taken from a study of cytomegalovirus exposure and HLA in healthy donors. Study observations and caveats: In vitro work confirmed that a few CMV-associated chains recognize CMV antigens. Being productive about 90% or about 30% of the time was typical of most TCR beta V segments in an earlier analysis.

Sequencing was done on a sample of PBMCs. The V gene is TRBV18, the J gene TRBJ2-5; 12 positions match TRBD2. The TCR sequence derives from a man aged 60 to 75 in good health and CMV-seronegative. The CDR3 spells CASSPTASGGETRYF. The CDR3, as DNA: TGTGCCAGCTCACCAACGGCTAGCGGGGGGGAGACCCGGTACTTC.